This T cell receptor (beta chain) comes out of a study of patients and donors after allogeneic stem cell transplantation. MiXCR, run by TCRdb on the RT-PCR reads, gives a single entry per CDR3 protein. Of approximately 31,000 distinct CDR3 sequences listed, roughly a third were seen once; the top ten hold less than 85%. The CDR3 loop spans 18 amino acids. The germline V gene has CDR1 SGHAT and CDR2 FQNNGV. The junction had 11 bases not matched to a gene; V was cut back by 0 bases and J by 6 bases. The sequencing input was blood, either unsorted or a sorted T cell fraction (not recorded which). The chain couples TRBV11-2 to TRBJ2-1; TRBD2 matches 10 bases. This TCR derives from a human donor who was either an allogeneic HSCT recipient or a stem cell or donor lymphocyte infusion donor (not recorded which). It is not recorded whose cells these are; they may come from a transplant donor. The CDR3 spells CASSLDVFERGGINEQFF. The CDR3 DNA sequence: TGTGCCAGCAGCTTAGATGTTTTTGAGCGGGGGGGCATCAATGAGCAGTTCTTC.